This T cell receptor (beta chain) derives from a study of blood T cell repertoires in COVID-19. Some clones are missing from TCRdb's copy, which holds only in-frame ones; the method was immunoSEQ multiplex PCR. The sample holds a few hundred thousand clones, around 85% seen once. Unmatched junction bases numbered 7, after V lost 8 bases and J lost 4 bases. This CDR3 region has 13 residues. The germline CDR1 and CDR2 sequences are LNHDA and SQIVND (reference sequence). The chain links TRBV19 to TRBJ1-1; 7 positions match TRBD1. The sequenced sample consisted of PBMCs or T cells enriched from blood (not recorded which). This receptor was obtained from a woman aged 40 to 50 with acute COVID-19. The CDR3 reads CASCEQGTTEAFF. For the CDR3, the DNA is TGTGCCAGTTGTGAACAGGGGACCACTGAAGCTTTCTTT.